Reported below is one T cell receptor (beta chain). What it binds is unknown. The CDR3 runs to 15 residues. Germline V CDR1 and CDR2: LNHDA, SQIVND (reference sequence). Trimming cost V 2 bases and J 3 bases; bases outside gene matches: 6. The source of the sample is a study of T cells in tuberculosis. This table comes from immunoSEQ multiplex PCR, and its TCRdb copy is limited to in-frame clones, with some not included. This table holds approximately 30,000 clones, 92% found once. Whole-study findings and limits: Active tuberculosis TCR-alpha repertoires lay closer to GMM-specific TCRs than IGRA-negative controls, suggesting clonal expansion. Using the GMM-specific repertoire gave 87% accuracy versus approximately 66% with motifs. Shorter CDR3-alpha in active tuberculosis partly drove smaller distances.

Sequencing was done on a sample of PBMCs. V usage is TRBV19 and J usage is TRBJ2-5, with TRBD2 matching over 7 bases. The receptor's source is a donor aged 10-35 years with latent tuberculosis or without tuberculosis infection. Some clones in this sample may be carry-over from other donors' samples. The CDR3 region has the DNA TGTGCCAGTAGTATAATCGGGGCGGGAGAAGAGACCCAGTACTTC. It codes for CASSIIGAGEETQYF.